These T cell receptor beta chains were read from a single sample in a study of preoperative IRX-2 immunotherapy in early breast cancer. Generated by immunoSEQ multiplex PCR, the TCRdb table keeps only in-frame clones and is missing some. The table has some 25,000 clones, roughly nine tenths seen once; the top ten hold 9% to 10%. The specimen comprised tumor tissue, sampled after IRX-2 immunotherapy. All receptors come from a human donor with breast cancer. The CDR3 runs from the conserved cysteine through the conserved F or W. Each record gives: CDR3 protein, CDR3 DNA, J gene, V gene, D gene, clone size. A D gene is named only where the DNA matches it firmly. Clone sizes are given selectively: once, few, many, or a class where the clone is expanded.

CATSNIPDPGNTIYF,TGTGCCACCAGCAATATACCAGACCCGGGAAACACCATATATTTT,TRBJ1-3,TRBV15,NA,NA
CASSSYRGNTEAFF,TGCGCCAGCAGCTCCTACAGGGGGAACACTGAAGCTTTCTTT,TRBJ1-1,TRBV5-1,TRBD1,NA
CASSLVDSPGDSPLHF,TGCGCCAGCAGCTTAGTGGACAGTCCTGGGGATTCACCCCTCCACTTT,TRBJ1-6,TRBV7-2,NA,NA
CASKLRDNSGNTIYF,TGTGCCAGTAAGCTCCGGGACAACTCTGGAAACACCATATATTTT,TRBJ1-3,TRBV2,NA,NA
CASSPPGQNEQFF,TGTGCCAGCTCACCACCAGGTCAGAATGAGCAGTTCTTC,TRBJ2-1,TRBV18,NA,NA
CAWNRGPYEQYF,TGTGCCTGGAATCGGGGGCCGTACGAGCAGTACTTC,TRBJ2-7,TRBV30,NA,NA
CASSLSTGGYEQYF,TGCGCCAGCAGCTTGTCGACAGGGGGCTACGAGCAGTACTTC,TRBJ2-7,TRBV5-1,TRBD1,once
CASSGAEKLFF,TGTGCCAGCTCGGGGGCTGAAAAACTGTTTTTT,TRBJ1-4,TRBV6-6,NA,NA
CASSSIIKDTEAFF,TGCGCCAGCAGCTCGATCATCAAGGACACTGAAGCTTTCTTT,TRBJ1-1,TRBV5-1,NA,once
CASSFLLAGGTDTQYF,TGTGCCAGCAGTTTTTTACTAGCGGGGGGCACAGATACGCAGTATTTT,TRBJ2-3,TRBV27,TRBD2,once
CASSLTGTGGPETQYF,TGCGCCAGCAGCCTAACCGGGACAGGGGGCCCAGAGACCCAGTACTTC,TRBJ2-5,TRBV4-1,TRBD1,NA
CASSLLGTNYEQYF,TGTGCCAGCAGCCTGCTCGGGACAAATTACGAGCAGTACTTC,TRBJ2-7,TRBV7-7,NA,NA
CASSEGRGRYNEQFF,TGTGCCAGCAGTGAAGGTCGGGGGCGCTACAATGAGCAGTTCTTC,TRBJ2-1,TRBV2,NA,NA
CASSQVPGLAGGYNTGELFF,TGTGCCAGCAGCCAAGTCCCAGGACTAGCGGGAGGGTATAACACCGGGGAGCTGTTTTTT,TRBJ2-2,TRBV14,TRBD2,NA
CASSPGGGETQYF,TGTGCCAGCAGCCCAGGTGGTGGAGAGACCCAGTACTTC,TRBJ2-5,TRBV11-2,NA,NA
CAWLGEGTGELFF,TGTGCCTGGCTTGGTGAGGGCACCGGGGAGCTGTTTTTT,TRBJ2-2,TRBV30,NA,NA
CAWSVGNTGELFF,TGTGCCTGGAGTGTAGGGAACACCGGGGAGCTGTTTTTT,TRBJ2-2,TRBV30,NA,once
CASSSSGTSTDTQYF,TGTGCCAGCAGCTCCTCCGGGACTAGCACAGATACGCAGTATTTT,TRBJ2-3,TRBV11-3,NA,NA
CASSYSGQGIEKLFF,TGTGCCAGCAGTTACTCGGGGCAGGGGATTGAAAAACTGTTTTTT,TRBJ1-4,TRBV6-6,NA,NA
CASSRGQGRETQYF,TGTGCCAGCAGTCGCGGACAGGGGAGGGAGACCCAGTACTTC,TRBJ2-5,TRBV28,TRBD1,NA
CASSFPQGHGYTF,TGTGCCAGCAGTTTTCCCCAGGGCCACGGCTACACCTTC,TRBJ1-2,TRBV27,NA,NA
CASSLMPSGLEYNEQFF,TGTGCCAGCAGTTTAATGCCGTCGGGACTCGAATACAATGAGCAGTTCTTC,TRBJ2-1,TRBV27,NA,NA
CASSPQTGNSYEQYF,TGCGCCAGCAGCCCACAGACAGGGAACTCCTACGAGCAGTACTTC,TRBJ2-7,TRBV5-1,TRBD1,once
CASGLPSGGADTQYF,TGTGCTAGTGGTTTGCCTAGCGGGGGAGCAGATACGCAGTATTTT,TRBJ2-3,TRBV12-5,TRBD2,NA
CASSQQGVGSRYDGYTF,TGCGCCAGCAGCCAACAAGGGGTGGGCAGCCGATACGATGGCTACACCTTC,TRBJ1-2,TRBV4-1,NA,NA
CASSLEGLAGRQQFF,TGTGCCAGCAGCTTAGAGGGACTAGCGGGAAGACAGCAGTTCTTC,TRBJ2-1,TRBV7-8,TRBD2,NA
CATSRAGGYDYGYTF,TGTGCCACCAGCAGAGCAGGAGGGTACGACTATGGCTACACCTTC,TRBJ1-2,TRBV15,NA,NA
CASSRTFSYTDTQYF,TGTGCCAGCAGTCGGACATTCAGCTACACAGATACGCAGTATTTT,TRBJ2-3,TRBV2,NA,few
CASSFGGTGDSEQYF,TGCGCCAGCAGCTTCGGCGGGACAGGGGACTCCGAGCAGTACTTC,TRBJ2-7,TRBV5-1,TRBD1,NA
CASRAGAQETQYF,TGTGCCAGCAGAGCAGGGGCGCAAGAGACCCAGTACTTC,TRBJ2-5,TRBV6-5,NA,NA
CASSDQVHYGYTF,TGTGCCAGCAGTGATCAAGTCCACTATGGCTACACCTTC,TRBJ1-2,TRBV2,NA,NA
CASSLGPLGLYF,TGTGCCAGCAGCTTGGGTCCGCTCGGGTTGTACTTC,TRBJ2-5,TRBV5-6,NA,few
CASSPGQGAGLRGYTF,TGCGCCAGCAGCCCAGGACAGGGGGCAGGGTTGAGGGGCTACACCTTC,TRBJ1-2,TRBV5-1,TRBD1,once
CASNTGTPRETQYF,TGTGCCAGCAACACCGGGACTCCAAGGGAGACCCAGTACTTC,TRBJ2-5,TRBV7-2,NA,NA
CASSVAGSGSPLHF,TGTGCCAGCAGCGTGGCAGGCTCAGGGTCACCCCTCCACTTT,TRBJ1-6,TRBV9,NA,few
CASSLEVYNSPLHF,TGCGCCAGCAGCTTGGAGGTCTATAATTCACCCCTCCACTTT,TRBJ1-6,TRBV5-1,NA,few
CASSIDRIEQFF,TGTGCCAGTAGTATCGACCGCATTGAGCAGTTCTTC,TRBJ2-1,TRBV19,NA,NA
CASTSGYTDTQYF,TGTGCCAGCACTAGCGGATACACAGATACGCAGTATTTT,TRBJ2-3,TRBV2,TRBD2,NA
CASSIRLAGAKNIQYF,TGTGCCAGCAGCATTCGACTAGCCGGGGCCAAAAACATTCAGTACTTC,TRBJ2-4,TRBV12-1,NA,NA
CASSFFVEAGVVYEQFF,TGTGCCAGCAGCTTTTTTGTCGAAGCGGGGGTAGTCTATGAGCAGTTCTTC,TRBJ2-1,TRBV7-9,TRBD2,NA
CASSPIRSGLAGYEQYF,TGTGCCAGCAGCCCAATAAGATCGGGACTAGCGGGGTACGAGCAGTACTTC,TRBJ2-7,TRBV7-2,TRBD2,NA
CASRRAGPYEQYF,TGTGCCAGCAGAAGAGCGGGCCCCTACGAGCAGTACTTC,TRBJ2-7,TRBV6-1,NA,NA
CASSNGPAYEQYF,TGTGCCAGCTCGAATGGGCCCGCCTACGAGCAGTACTTC,TRBJ2-7,TRBV18,NA,NA
CASSNGQGGKGETQYF,TGTGCCAGCAGCAACGGACAGGGAGGTAAAGGAGAGACCCAGTACTTC,TRBJ2-5,TRBV5-5,TRBD1,NA
CASRWATGSSYEQYF,TGTGCCAGTAGATGGGCGACAGGGAGCTCCTACGAGCAGTACTTC,TRBJ2-7,TRBV19,TRBD1,NA